These T cell receptor beta chains were read from a single sample in a study of T cell responses to AZD1222 COVID-19 vaccine. Method: immunoSEQ multiplex PCR; TCRdb's copy keeps in-frame clones and lacks some. This table has fewer than 50,000 clones, 90% appearing once. The sequencing used peripheral blood, collected 28 days after the second AZD1222 dose. The receptors stem from an adult who received the AZD1222 COVID-19 vaccine. The CDR3 runs from the conserved cysteine through the conserved F or W. D genes are given only for firm matches. Clone size is given for some rows only: seen once, a few or many times, or a class if the clone is expanded.

CDR3aa: CASSGGQGEKLFF
CDR3nt: TGTGCCAGCAGTGGGGGGCAGGGGGAAAAACTGTTTTTT
j_gene: TRBJ1-4
d_gene: .
v_gene: TRBV2
abundance: .

CDR3aa: CASSQIRNTGELFF
CDR3nt: TGTGCCAGCAGCCAAATCCGAAACACCGGGGAGCTGTTTTTT
j_gene: TRBJ2-2
d_gene: .
v_gene: TRBV3-1/TRBV3-2
abundance: .

CDR3aa: CASSLDPGTTTYEQYF
CDR3nt: TGCGCCAGCAGCTTAGATCCCGGGACCACCACCTACGAGCAGTACTTC
j_gene: TRBJ2-7
d_gene: .
v_gene: TRBV5-1
abundance: .

CDR3aa: CASSPTGAKETQYF
CDR3nt: TGTGCCAGCAGCCCCACAGGGGCAAAAGAGACCCAGTACTTC
j_gene: TRBJ2-5
d_gene: TRBD1
v_gene: TRBV6-2/TRBV6-3
abundance: .

CDR3aa: CASSSRADQPQHF
CDR3nt: TGTGCCAGCAGTTCGCGGGCCGATCAGCCCCAGCATTTT
j_gene: TRBJ1-5
d_gene: .
v_gene: TRBV6-5
abundance: .

CDR3aa: CASKLRGGPYEQYF
CDR3nt: TGTGCCAGCAAGCTGAGGGGGGGGCCCTACGAGCAGTACTTC
j_gene: TRBJ2-7
d_gene: .
v_gene: TRBV11-2
abundance: .

CDR3aa: CASSQVLAGGPGPDTQYF
CDR3nt: TGCGCCAGCAGCCAAGTATTAGCGGGGGGGCCCGGCCCAGATACGCAGTATTTT
j_gene: TRBJ2-3
d_gene: TRBD2
v_gene: TRBV4-3
abundance: .

CDR3aa: CASSSRADNEKLFF
CDR3nt: TGTGCCAGCAGCTCCCGGGCCGATAATGAAAAACTGTTTTTT
j_gene: TRBJ1-4
d_gene: .
v_gene: TRBV3-1/TRBV3-2
abundance: .

CDR3aa: CASSVSTGYYGYTF
CDR3nt: TGTGCCAGCAGCGTTAGCACAGGGTACTATGGCTACACCTTC
j_gene: TRBJ1-2
d_gene: .
v_gene: TRBV7-9
abundance: .

CDR3aa: CASSSLNRGNTIYF
CDR3nt: TGTGCCAGCAGCTCTCTCAACCGGGGAAACACCATATATTTT
j_gene: TRBJ1-3
d_gene: .
v_gene: TRBV7-2
abundance: .

CDR3aa: CATSREGDSLYEQYF
CDR3nt: TGTGCCACCAGCAGAGAGGGGGACAGCCTCTACGAGCAGTACTTC
j_gene: TRBJ2-7
d_gene: TRBD1
v_gene: TRBV15
abundance: .

CDR3aa: CASSQDLGFSYNEQFF
CDR3nt: TGCGCCAGCAGCCAAGATCTCGGGTTTTCCTACAATGAGCAGTTCTTC
j_gene: TRBJ2-1
d_gene: .
v_gene: TRBV4-1
abundance: .

CDR3aa: CAMRVGRAGTGELFF
CDR3nt: TGTGCCATGAGGGTCGGGCGTGCGGGCACCGGGGAGCTGTTTTTT
j_gene: TRBJ2-2
d_gene: .
v_gene: TRBV6-5
abundance: .

CDR3aa: CASSQVWGGNQPQHF
CDR3nt: TGTGCCAGCAGCCAAGTATGGGGGGGCAATCAGCCCCAGCATTTT
j_gene: TRBJ1-5
d_gene: .
v_gene: TRBV3-1/TRBV3-2
abundance: .

CDR3aa: CASSVKRQVPAFF
CDR3nt: TGTGCCAGCAGTGTTAAGAGACAGGTGCCAGCTTTCTTT
j_gene: TRBJ1-1
d_gene: .
v_gene: TRBV2
abundance: once

CDR3aa: CASSPSWDREPFFDGYTF
CDR3nt: TGTGCCAGCAGTCCAAGCTGGGACAGGGAACCCTTCTTTGATGGCTACACCTTC
j_gene: TRBJ1-2
d_gene: TRBD1
v_gene: TRBV4-2
abundance: once

CDR3aa: CASSSEGRTQYF
CDR3nt: TGTGCCAGCAGTTCTGAGGGTCGTACGCAGTATTTT
j_gene: TRBJ2-3
d_gene: .
v_gene: TRBV6-2/TRBV6-3
abundance: .

CDR3aa: CASDSGTLGQPQHF
CDR3nt: TGTGCTAGTGACTCCGGGACATTGGGTCAGCCCCAGCATTTT
j_gene: TRBJ1-5
d_gene: .
v_gene: TRBV12-5
abundance: once

CDR3aa: CASSPSPGGKYEQYF
CDR3nt: TGTGCCAGCAGCCCCAGCCCGGGGGGGAAGTACGAGCAGTACTTC
j_gene: TRBJ2-7
d_gene: TRBD2
v_gene: TRBV27
abundance: .

CDR3aa: CASTLQAFYGYTF
CDR3nt: TGTGCCAGCACACTACAGGCTTTCTATGGCTACACCTTC
j_gene: TRBJ1-2
d_gene: .
v_gene: TRBV2
abundance: once

CDR3aa: CASKPGGISPNQPQHF
CDR3nt: TGTGCCAGCAAACCCGGGGGTATCAGTCCGAATCAGCCCCAGCATTTT
j_gene: TRBJ1-5
d_gene: .
v_gene: TRBV28
abundance: .

CDR3aa: CSAGSTDTQYF
CDR3nt: TGCAGCGCCGGAAGCACAGATACGCAGTATTTT
j_gene: TRBJ2-3
d_gene: .
v_gene: TRBV29-1
abundance: .

CDR3aa: CASSPSSRDLLVTEAFF
CDR3nt: TGTGCCAGCAGCCCCTCGAGTCGGGACCTTTTAGTCACTGAAGCTTTCTTT
j_gene: TRBJ1-1
d_gene: .
v_gene: TRBV5-6
abundance: .

CDR3aa: CASSPTGDSAGYTF
CDR3nt: TGTGCCAGCAGCCCCACAGGGGATTCTGCGGGCTACACCTTC
j_gene: TRBJ1-2
d_gene: TRBD1
v_gene: TRBV6-5
abundance: few

CDR3aa: CASSQDVRAQGYTF
CDR3nt: TGTGCCAGCAGCCAAGACGTCAGGGCGCAAGGCTACACCTTC
j_gene: TRBJ1-2
d_gene: .
v_gene: TRBV4-2
abundance: .

CDR3aa: CASSQETGTWTGELFF
CDR3nt: TGTGCCAGCAGCCAAGAAACGGGGACCTGGACCGGGGAGCTGTTTTTT
j_gene: TRBJ2-2
d_gene: .
v_gene: TRBV3-1/TRBV3-2
abundance: .

CDR3aa: CASSAVPQVETQYF
CDR3nt: TGTGCCAGCAGTGCTGTCCCCCAGGTGGAGACCCAGTACTTC
j_gene: TRBJ2-5
d_gene: .
v_gene: TRBV27
abundance: .

CDR3aa: CASSLEGQVYNEQFF
CDR3nt: TGTGCCAGCAGCTTGGAGGGACAGGTCTACAATGAGCAGTTCTTC
j_gene: TRBJ2-1
d_gene: TRBD1
v_gene: TRBV5-4
abundance: .

CDR3aa: CASSLTGSYGNTIYF
CDR3nt: TGTGCCAGCAGCCTGACAGGGTCATATGGAAACACCATATATTTT
j_gene: TRBJ1-3
d_gene: TRBD1
v_gene: TRBV5-6
abundance: few

CDR3aa: CASSLSGAVQAFF
CDR3nt: TGTGCCAGCAGTTTGTCAGGGGCTGTTCAAGCTTTCTTT
j_gene: TRBJ1-1
d_gene: .
v_gene: TRBV12-3/TRBV12-4
abundance: few

CDR3aa: CASRMSLAGGNMGNEQFF
CDR3nt: TGTGCCAGCAGGATGTCACTAGCGGGGGGGAACATGGGCAATGAGCAGTTCTTC
j_gene: TRBJ2-1
d_gene: TRBD2
v_gene: TRBV7-2
abundance: .

CDR3aa: CATSRGGAGTGELFF
CDR3nt: TGTGCCACCAGCAGAGGGGGGGCGGGCACCGGGGAGCTGTTTTTT
j_gene: TRBJ2-2
d_gene: .
v_gene: TRBV15
abundance: once

CDR3aa: CARSTHNEQFF
CDR3nt: TGTGCCCGTAGCACACACAATGAGCAGTTCTTC
j_gene: TRBJ2-1
d_gene: .
v_gene: TRBV30
abundance: .

CDR3aa: CASSIGTGEGETQYF
CDR3nt: TGTGCCAGTAGTATAGGTACAGGGGAAGGGGAGACCCAGTACTTC
j_gene: TRBJ2-5
d_gene: TRBD1
v_gene: TRBV19
abundance: .

CDR3aa: CASSGTGNTGELFF
CDR3nt: TGTGCCAGCAGCGGGACAGGAAACACCGGGGAGCTGTTTTTT
j_gene: TRBJ2-2
d_gene: TRBD1
v_gene: TRBV5-4
abundance: .

CDR3aa: CAHTGGLSEAFF
CDR3nt: TGTGCCCATACAGGGGGCCTTTCCGAAGCTTTCTTT
j_gene: TRBJ1-1
d_gene: TRBD1
v_gene: TRBV30
abundance: .

CDR3aa: CASSFGSNDRYTF
CDR3nt: TGCGCCAGCAGCTTCGGTTCAAACGATAGGTACACCTTC
j_gene: TRBJ1-2
d_gene: .
v_gene: TRBV5-1
abundance: .

CDR3aa: CAWGPGNNQPQHF
CDR3nt: TGTGCCTGGGGCCCCGGGAACAATCAGCCCCAGCATTTT
j_gene: TRBJ1-5
d_gene: .
v_gene: TRBV30
abundance: .

CDR3aa: CSADRGRYNEQFF
CDR3nt: TGCAGCGCTGACAGGGGGCGGTATAATGAGCAGTTCTTC
j_gene: TRBJ2-1
d_gene: TRBD1
v_gene: TRBV29-1
abundance: .

CDR3aa: CASSEDSGPTDTQYF
CDR3nt: TGTGCCAGCAGTGAGGATAGCGGACCCACAGATACGCAGTATTTT
j_gene: TRBJ2-3
d_gene: .
v_gene: TRBV6-1
abundance: .

CDR3aa: CASSFAGNSYEQYF
CDR3nt: TGTGCCAGCAGTTTTGCGGGGAACTCCTACGAGCAGTACTTC
j_gene: TRBJ2-7
d_gene: .
v_gene: TRBV27
abundance: .

CDR3aa: CASSFVGTGNYEQYF
CDR3nt: TGTGCCAGCAGTTTCGTCGGGACAGGAAACTACGAGCAGTACTTC
j_gene: TRBJ2-7
d_gene: TRBD1
v_gene: TRBV6-5
abundance: .

CDR3aa: CASSWTTGGESSSPLHF
CDR3nt: TGTGCCAGCAGCTGGACCACGGGCGGGGAGTCAAGTTCACCCCTCCACTTT
j_gene: TRBJ1-6
d_gene: .
v_gene: TRBV3-1/TRBV3-2
abundance: .

CDR3aa: CASSLVTDQPQHF
CDR3nt: TGTGCCAGCAGTTTGGTCACAGACCAGCCCCAGCATTTT
j_gene: TRBJ1-5
d_gene: .
v_gene: TRBV28
abundance: .

CDR3aa: CASSILQGLSGNTIYF
CDR3nt: TGTGCCAGCAGCATCCTACAGGGCCTCTCTGGAAACACCATATATTTT
j_gene: TRBJ1-3
d_gene: .
v_gene: TRBV9
abundance: .

CDR3aa: CATTGTGAHEQFF
CDR3nt: TGTGCCACTACCGGGACAGGGGCCCATGAGCAGTTCTTC
j_gene: TRBJ2-1
d_gene: TRBD1
v_gene: TRBV6-5
abundance: .

CDR3aa: CASSPGQGNEKLFF
CDR3nt: TGTGCCAGCAGCCCTGGACAGGGGAATGAAAAACTGTTTTTT
j_gene: TRBJ1-4
d_gene: TRBD1
v_gene: TRBV4-2
abundance: .

CDR3aa: CAWNRGTSSGNTIYF
CDR3nt: TGTGCCTGGAATAGGGGCACCAGCTCTGGAAACACCATATATTTT
j_gene: TRBJ1-3
d_gene: .
v_gene: TRBV30
abundance: .

CDR3aa: CASSLGQVTLNTEAFF
CDR3nt: TGCGCCAGCAGCTTGGGACAGGTTACCCTGAACACTGAAGCTTTCTTT
j_gene: TRBJ1-1
d_gene: .
v_gene: TRBV5-1
abundance: .

CDR3aa: CASSSTGPQETQYF
CDR3nt: TGTGCCAGCAGTTCTACAGGGCCCCAAGAGACCCAGTACTTC
j_gene: TRBJ2-5
d_gene: .
v_gene: TRBV7-7
abundance: .

CDR3aa: CASRKTQRWCHTDTQYF
CDR3nt: TGTGCCAGCAGAAAAACCCAGCGGTGGTGCCACACAGATACGCAGTATTTT
j_gene: TRBJ2-3
d_gene: .
v_gene: TRBV21-1
abundance: .